The T cell receptor beta chain under discussion was sequenced for a study of beta chain features in type 1 diabetes. General observations from the study: When Type 1 diabetes patients were examined, their TCRB CDR3s proved moderately but significantly shorter in all four CD4+ subsets.

One heparinised draw, averaging around 120 mL, was taken per donor. CD4+ naive, central memory, regulatory and stem cell-like memory cells were sorted via CD45RO/CCR7/CD25/CD127/CD95/CD27. With respect to this clone: Its antigen is not identified.

As every portion of the isolated RNA was reverse transcribed, the sequencing read expressed TCRB transcripts. Each sample of naive, central memory or regulatory T cells had, on average, approximately 3.5 million reads. This table comes from immunoSEQ multiplex PCR, and its TCRdb copy is limited to in-frame clones, with some not included. The data show 240,000 or so clones, with around 14% seen just once and approximately 0.02% held by the top ten. V gave up 0 bases and J gave up 1 base, with 14 bases separating them. CDR3 length: 16 residues. Germline CDR1 and CDR2: SGHRS and YFSETQ. This receptor was obtained from a man aged 25 to 45 with type 1 diabetes. Sequencing input: naive CD4+ T cells from blood. The gene calls are TRBV5-1 and TRBJ2-7; D remains unclear. CDR3 region: CASSLEAGLNSYEQYF. The CDR3 nucleotides read TGCGCCAGCAGCTTGGAGGCAGGTTTAAATTCCTACGAGCAGTACTTC.